One and the same sample provided the 17 T cell receptor beta chains below, sequenced in a study of control samples from healthy donors and cancer patients. Some clones are missing from TCRdb's copy, which holds only in-frame ones; the method was immunoSEQ multiplex PCR. The repertoire consists of roughly 200,000 clones, with approximately 92% occurring once and the leading ten covering more than 1.2%. Material: blood. These receptor sequences come from a man aged 18 to 30 in good health.

This chain joins TRBV27 and TRBJ2-5; 10 bases align to TRBD2. Germline CDR1 MNHEY, CDR2 SMNVEV (reference sequence). This CDR3 is 18 amino acids long. V shed 6 bases, J shed 2 bases, and the junction held 15 bases outside the gene matches. The CDR3 loop is CASSSSGGAPLGQETQYF. The CDR3 nucleotides read TGTGCCAGCAGCTCAAGCGGGGGGGCCCCTTTGGGACAAGAGACCCAGTACTTC.

The chain has TRBV3-1 (or the pseudogene TRBV3-2) and TRBJ2-3; D might be TRBD1 or TRBD2, each matching 5 bases. Per the germline V gene, CDR1 is LGHDT and CDR2 is YNNKEL (reference sequence). Trimming cost V 6 bases and J 4 bases, with 8 bases left between them. The CDR3 totals 12 residues. This CDR3 is CASRQGADTQYF. In nucleotides, the CDR3 is TGTGCCAGCAGGCAGGGAGCAGATACGCAGTATTTT.

This rearrangement joins TRBV6-1 to TRBJ1-2; a possible D gene is TRBD1 (6 bases). The CDR3 runs to 15 residues. Germline V gives CDR1 MNHNS, CDR2 SASEGT. Trimming took 1 base from V and 3 from J, leaving 12 bases between them. CDR3 in amino acids: CASSEDGGRDYGYTF. In DNA form, the CDR3 reads TGTGCCAGCAGTGAAGACGGGGGCAGGGACTATGGCTACACCTTC.

V is TRBV6-5 and J is TRBJ1-4; TRBD1 matches 9 bases. The CDR3 spans 13 residues. Per germline, CDR1 MNHEY and CDR2 SVGAGI. V gave up 5 bases and J gave up 6 bases; unmatched junction bases: 1. CDR3 region: CASSRTGDEKLFF. The CDR3 DNA reads as TGTGCCAGCAGTCGGACAGGGGATGAAAAACTGTTTTTT.

The chain combines TRBV18 with TRBJ1-3; D is unclear. V gave up 3 bases and J gave up 0 bases, with 9 bases separating them. The germline V gene encodes CDR1 KGHSH and CDR2 LQKENI. This CDR3 has 15 residues. CDR3 DNA sequence: TGTGCCAGCTCACCTCTGAGGGTCTCTGGAAACACCATATATTTT. Translation: CASSPLRVSGNTIYF.

The chain uses TRBV30 and TRBJ1-3, with a tentative D call TRBD1 (5 bases). Germline CDR1 and CDR2: GTSNPN and SVGIG (reference sequence). This CDR3 spans 16 amino acids. Trimming cost V 1 base and J 0 bases, with 13 bases left between them. CDR3 coding DNA: TGTGCCTGGAGTGCGGGACGGTCATCCTCTGGAAACACCATATATTTT. Amino acid sequence: CAWSAGRSSSGNTIYF.

This clone was seen once. The chain is built from TRBV3-1 (or the pseudogene TRBV3-2) and TRBJ1-2, with 10 bases lining up with TRBD1. CDR1 is LGHDT and CDR2 is YNNKEL in the germline V gene (reference sequence). J gave up 5 bases and V 0 bases, and 6 bases lay outside the gene matches. This CDR3 has 16 residues. The CDR3 reads CASSQDRWTGGYGYTF. The CDR3 DNA sequence: TGTGCCAGCAGCCAAGATCGTTGGACAGGGGGATATGGCTACACCTTC.

The gene calls are TRBV30 and TRBJ2-2; D gene unclear. Trimming left V 1 base short and J 1 base short, with 4 bases between. This CDR3 contains 13 residues. Germline loops: CDR1 GTSNPN, CDR2 SVGIG (reference sequence). CDR3 amino acids: CAWSEGNTGELFF. Written as DNA, the CDR3 is TGTGCCTGGAGTGAGGGGAACACCGGGGAGCTGTTTTTT. The complete variable domain, with remaining parts taken from reference TRBV30 and TRBJ2-2, reads SQTIHQWPATLVQPVGSPLSLECTVEGTSNPNLYWYRQAAGRGLQLLFYSVGIGQISSEVPQNLSASRPQDRQFILSSKKLLLSDSGFYLCAWSEGNTGELFFGEGSRLTVL.

The V and J genes are TRBV10-1 and TRBJ2-2; TRBD1 is a possible D gene (5 bases). This CDR3 spans 14 amino acids. Germline values: CDR1 WNHNN, CDR2 SYGVQD (reference sequence). Between the trimmed V and J ends, which lost 0 bases and 6 bases, there was a span of 8 bases. CDR3 sequence (DNA): TGCGCCAGCAGTGAGTCGCAGGGCTCCGGGGAGCTGTTTTTT. Translation: CASSESQGSGELFF.

This rearrangement joins TRBV3-1 (or the pseudogene TRBV3-2) to TRBJ1-2; D is undetermined. Germline-derived CDR1 and CDR2 are LGHDT and YNNKEL (reference sequence). The CDR3 covers 15 residues. V was cut by 1 base and J by 7 bases, with 16 bases left in between. CDR3 coding DNA: TGTGCCAGCAGCCAAGGTGATCTCGAGTCGGGTGGCTACACCTTC. It translates to CASSQGDLESGGYTF.

This clone was counted a few times. The chain links TRBV6-1 to TRBJ2-2, with no clear D. The CDR3 contains 13 residues. Per the germline V gene, CDR1 is MNHNS and CDR2 is SASEGT. Deletions cut 3 bases from V and 6 bases from J, with 8 bases between. CDR3 in amino acids: CASSDRLAGELFF. CDR3 coding DNA: TGTGCCAGCAGTGACAGGTTGGCCGGGGAGCTGTTTTTT.

This chain joins TRBV3-1 (or the pseudogene TRBV3-2) and TRBJ2-1; D gene unclear. Trimming took 4 bases from V and 0 from J, leaving 16 bases between them. Germline CDR1 LGHDT, CDR2 YNNKEL (reference sequence). This CDR3 contains 17 residues. CDR3 nucleotides: TGTGCCAGCAGCCCCCCCGTAGGTCGAAGCTCCTACAATGAGCAGTTCTTC. Amino acids: CASSPPVGRSSYNEQFF.

The V and J genes are TRBV6-5 and TRBJ1-2; 8 bases map to TRBD1. This CDR3 comprises 16 residues. The germline gives CDR1 MNHEY, CDR2 SVGAGI. V was clipped by 0 bases and J by 6 bases; unmatched bases: 9. CDR3 nucleotides: TGTGCCAGCAGTTACTCGTTTGCAGGGGGCGCCGATGGCTACACCTTC. Its translation is CASSYSFAGGADGYTF.

With regard to this clone: Within the sample, other DNA sequences also encode this same CDR3. CDR3 DNA sequence: TGTGCCAGCAAACGGGGTAGCTCCTACGAGCAGTACTTC. This gives the protein CASKRGSSYEQYF. The chain recombines TRBV27 with TRBJ2-7, with a weak D call TRBD2 (5 bases). The V gene's germline CDR1 is MNHEY and CDR2 SMNVEV (reference sequence). The CDR3 covers 13 residues. V lost 7 bases to trimming and J lost 0 bases, with 10 bases between them.

This clone was seen only once. J is TRBJ2-1 and V is TRBV28; 11 nucleotides match TRBD1. J lost 6 bases, V lost 5 bases, and 9 bases had no gene match. The CDR3 contains 16 residues. Germline values: CDR1 MDHEN, CDR2 SYDVKM. The CDR3 DNA reads TGTGCCAGCAGTACACCCGGGACAGGGGGAATCAATGAGCAGTTCTTC. Protein sequence: CASSTPGTGGINEQFF.

CDR3 amino acids: CASSLVRKSNTGELFF. The CDR3 DNA is TGTGCCAGCAGCTTGGTCAGGAAATCGAACACCGGGGAGCTGTTTTTT. J is TRBJ2-2 and V is TRBV5-4, with no clear D. V was shortened by 0 bases and J by 0 bases, with 9 bases between the two germline ends. The CDR3 has 16 amino acids. Germline values: CDR1 SGHNT, CDR2 YYREEE (reference sequence).

The chain joins TRBV5-8 to TRBJ1-2; no reliable D call. The CDR3 spans 14 residues. The germline CDR1 and CDR2 sequences are SGHTS and YDEGEE. The V end was cut by 0 bases, the J end by 5 bases, with 11 bases between. The CDR3 spells CASSLDQPSYGYTF. The DNA for the CDR3 is TGTGCCAGCAGCTTGGACCAGCCCTCTTATGGCTACACCTTC.